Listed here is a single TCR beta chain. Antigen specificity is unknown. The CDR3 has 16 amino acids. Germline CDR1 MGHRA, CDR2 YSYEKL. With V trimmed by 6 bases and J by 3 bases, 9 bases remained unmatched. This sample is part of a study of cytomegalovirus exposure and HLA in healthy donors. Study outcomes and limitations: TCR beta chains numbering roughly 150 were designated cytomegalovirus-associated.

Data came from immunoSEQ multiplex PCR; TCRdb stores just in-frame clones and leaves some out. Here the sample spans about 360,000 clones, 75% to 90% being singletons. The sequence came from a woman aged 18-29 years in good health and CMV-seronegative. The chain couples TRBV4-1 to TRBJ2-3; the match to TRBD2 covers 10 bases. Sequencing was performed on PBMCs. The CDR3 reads CASRHQAGGRTDTQYF. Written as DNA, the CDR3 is TGCGCCAGCAGACACCAAGCGGGGGGGCGAACAGATACGCAGTATTTT.